This is a list of T cell receptor beta chains from one sample in a study of cytomegalovirus exposure and HLA in healthy donors. The method was immunoSEQ multiplex PCR; TCRdb's version includes in-frame clones alone and lacks a portion of them. The repertoire holds about 190,000 clones, with about 80% as singletons. Sequencing input: PBMCs. These receptors were collected from a woman aged 25 to 39 in good health and CMV-seropositive. CDR3s include the opening cysteine and the closing phenylalanine or tryptophan. D genes are given only for firm matches. Size is stated for part of the rows, as once, few or many counts, or as a class when the clone is expanded.

- TRBJ2-7 TRBV15 - CATSRGFGRVEQYF TGTGCCACCAGCAGAGGATTTGGGAGAGTCGAGCAGTACTTC
- TRBJ1-6 TRBV4-1 TRBD1 CASSQDRPRSYNSPLHF TGCGCCAGCAGCCAGGACAGGCCGCGCTCCTATAATTCACCCCTCCACTTT
- TRBJ2-2 TRBV7-8 TRBD2 CATPAGPGTGELFF TGTGCCACTCCAGCGGGGCCGGGGACCGGGGAGCTGTTTTTT
- TRBJ1-2 TRBV27 TRBD1 CASRPGQGYGYTF TGTGCCAGCAGACCCGGACAGGGTTATGGCTACACCTTC
- TRBJ2-4 TRBV2 - CASSTKNIQYF TGTGCCAGCAGCACAAAAAACATTCAGTACTTC
- TRBJ2-1 TRBV2 - CASRGGWFTAYNEQFF TGTGCCAGCAGAGGAGGTTGGTTCACAGCCTACAATGAGCAGTTCTTC
- TRBJ1-1 TRBV5-1 - CASSFVPRLKPEAFF TGCGCCAGCAGCTTCGTTCCCCGTCTGAAGCCTGAAGCTTTCTTT
- TRBJ2-1 TRBV28 - CASGADNEQFF TGTGCCAGCGGAGCTGACAATGAGCAGTTCTTC
- TRBJ2-3 TRBV27 - CASSVRGPSRGDTQYF TGTGCCAGCAGTGTGCGGGGACCGTCTCGGGGAGATACGCAGTATTTT
- TRBJ1-1 TRBV10-3 TRBD1 CAISPDRGLTEAFF TGTGCCATCAGCCCGGACAGGGGACTCACTGAAGCTTTCTTT
- TRBJ2-1 TRBV7-3 - CASSLLGGGSYNEQFF TGTGCCAGCAGCTTACTTGGCGGCGGCTCCTACAATGAGCAGTTCTTC
once TRBJ2-1 TRBV7-6 TRBD2 CASSLLMTGLAGVLSEQFF TGTGCCAGCAGCTTGCTCATGACGGGACTAGCGGGAGTTCTCAGCGAGCAGTTCTTC
- TRBJ2-5 TRBV5-1 - CAIRRGRGGKETQYF TGCGCCATCCGGCGGGGGCGGGGAGGGAAAGAGACCCAGTACTTC
- TRBJ1-1 TRBV29-1 - CSVVRNTEAFF TGCAGCGTTGTCAGGAACACTGAAGCTTTCTTT
- TRBJ1-1 TRBV4-3 - CASSQQEGRAEAFF TGCGCCAGCAGCCAACAGGAGGGTCGGGCTGAAGCTTTCTTT
- TRBJ1-1 TRBV5-5 TRBD1 CASSLIPRTGGEGTEAFF TGTGCCAGCAGCCTCATTCCCAGGACAGGGGGCGAAGGCACTGAAGCTTTCTTT
few TRBJ1-3 TRBV6-1 TRBD1 CASNDRGTGNTIYF TGTGCCAGCAATGACAGGGGGACGGGAAACACCATATATTTT
once TRBJ2-5 TRBV7-9 - CASSLARGETQYF TGTGCCAGCAGCCTCGCGCGGGGAGAGACCCAGTACTTC
- TRBJ2-7 TRBV4-3 TRBD2 CASSQGSGRGYEQYF TGCGCCAGCAGCCAAGGTAGCGGGAGAGGGTACGAGCAGTACTTC
- TRBJ2-3 TRBV9 TRBD1 CASSVATGETDTQYF TGTGCCAGCAGCGTAGCGACAGGGGAGACGGATACGCAGTATTTT
- TRBJ2-2 TRBV5-8 - CASSVAGQFDTGELFF TGTGCCAGCAGCGTAGCGGGACAGTTTGACACCGGGGAGCTGTTTTTT
- TRBJ1-3 TRBV27 - CASSPHPTRIGNTIYF TGTGCCAGCAGTCCCCACCCGACACGGATCGGAAACACCATATATTTT
- TRBJ1-3 TRBV28 - CASSLSGGRSGNTIYF TGTGCCAGCAGTTTAAGCGGGGGACGCTCTGGAAACACCATATATTTT
few TRBJ2-7 TRBV10-3 - CAISGEGEGYEQYF TGTGCCATCAGTGGGGAAGGGGAAGGTTACGAGCAGTACTTC
- TRBJ2-3 TRBV4-3 TRBD2 CASSHAGLAGPDTQYF TGCGCCAGCAGCCATGCGGGACTAGCGGGACCAGATACGCAGTATTTT
- TRBJ1-4 TRBV18 - CASSSAGTTNEKLFF TGTGCCAGCTCATCTGCCGGGACAACCAATGAAAAACTGTTTTTT
- TRBJ2-5 TRBV21-1 - CASSSSSSGTQYF TGTGCCAGCAGCTCGTCTAGCTCCGGGACCCAGTACTTC
- TRBJ2-5 TRBV2 TRBD2 CASSVGLAETQYF TGTGCCAGCAGTGTTGGACTAGCGGAGACCCAGTACTTC
- TRBJ2-7 TRBV2 TRBD1 CASRQGSTYEQYF TGTGCCAGCCGACAGGGCTCTACCTACGAGCAGTACTTC
- TRBJ2-7 TRBV19 - CASSYRRGGASYEQYF TGTGCCAGTAGCTACCGTCGCGGGGGCGCGAGTTACGAGCAGTACTTC
- TRBJ2-5 TRBV29-1 TRBD1 CSVPLPQGAWETQYF TGCAGCGTTCCCCTGCCTCAGGGGGCCTGGGAGACCCAGTACTTC
- TRBJ2-6 TRBV4-2 - CASSQTTVSGANVLTF TGTGCCAGCAGCCAAACCACAGTTTCTGGGGCCAACGTCCTGACTTTC
- TRBJ2-1 TRBV4-2 - CASSQAGVRNEQFF TGTGCCAGCAGCCAGGCGGGCGTAAGGAATGAGCAGTTCTTC
few TRBJ2-2 TRBV25-1 - CASNGPADTGELFF TGTGCCAGCAACGGCCCGGCGGACACCGGGGAGCTGTTTTTT
- TRBJ2-7 TRBV14 - CASSHEGIYEQYF TGTGCCAGCAGCCACGAGGGCATCTACGAGCAGTACTTC
- TRBJ1-2 TRBV10-1 TRBD1 CASSESRGTGRFGNYGYTF TGCGCCAGCAGTGAGTCCAGGGGGACAGGGAGGTTCGGTAACTATGGCTACACCTTC
few TRBJ2-1 TRBV6-4 - CASSDGGWNEQFF TGTGCCAGCAGTGACGGGGGGTGGAATGAGCAGTTCTTC
- TRBJ1-2 TRBV7-9 - CASSLGPSLRGYTF TGTGCCAGCAGCTTAGGACCGAGTCTCAGGGGCTACACCTTC
- TRBJ2-7 TRBV5-1 - CASSWVTRYYEQYF TGCGCCAGCAGCTGGGTGACAAGGTATTACGAGCAGTACTTC
- TRBJ2-1 TRBV28 - CASSFSLSYNEQFF TGTGCCAGCAGTTTTAGCCTATCCTACAATGAGCAGTTCTTC
few TRBJ2-3 TRBV5-4 TRBD2 CASSPGLATDTQYF TGTGCCAGCAGCCCGGGACTAGCTACGGATACGCAGTATTTT
- TRBJ1-1 TRBV5-4 - CASSRREGNTEAFF TGTGCCAGCAGTCGGAGGGAGGGGAACACTGAAGCTTTCTTT
once TRBJ2-1 TRBV9 - CASSVGDSVNEQFF TGTGCCAGCAGCGTAGGTGACTCGGTCAATGAGCAGTTCTTC